The entry below describes one T cell receptor (beta chain). These data belong to a study of beta chain features in type 1 diabetes. The isolated RNA, all of it, was reverse transcribed, so expressed TCRB transcripts were what got sequenced. Regulatory, naive and central memory T cell samples averaged around 3.6 million reads. The table came from immunoSEQ multiplex PCR; TCRdb's copy has only in-frame clones and leaves some out. Among 300,000 to 350,000 clones listed, around 15% were seen once. The germline V and J ends were trimmed by 0 bases and 6 bases, with 9 bases remaining between them. CDR3 length: 14 residues. Looked up from germline, CDR1 is LGHNA and CDR2 is YNFKEQ.

Sequences were obtained from central memory CD4+ T cells from blood. J is TRBJ2-1 and V is TRBV4-2; D unclear. The source is a man aged 25-45 years in good health. In DNA form, the CDR3 reads TGTGCCAGCAGCCAAGATCTGGCCGGCAATGAGCAGTTCTTC. It codes for CASSQDLAGNEQFF.